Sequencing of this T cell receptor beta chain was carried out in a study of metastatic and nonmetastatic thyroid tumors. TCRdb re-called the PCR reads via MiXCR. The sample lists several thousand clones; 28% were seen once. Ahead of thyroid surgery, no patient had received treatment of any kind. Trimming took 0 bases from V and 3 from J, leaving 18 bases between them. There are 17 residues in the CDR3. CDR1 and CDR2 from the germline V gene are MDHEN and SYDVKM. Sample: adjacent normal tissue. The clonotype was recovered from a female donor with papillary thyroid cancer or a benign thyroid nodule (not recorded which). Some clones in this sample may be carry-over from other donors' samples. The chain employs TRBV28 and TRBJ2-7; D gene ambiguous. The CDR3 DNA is TGTGCCAGCAGTTTATGCCAGGCCTTCCTCGGGTGCTACGAGCAGTACTTC. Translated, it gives CASSLCQAFLGCYEQYF. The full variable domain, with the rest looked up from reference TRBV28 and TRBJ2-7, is DVKVTQSSRYLVKRTGEKVFLECVQDMDHENMFWYRQDPGLGLRLIYFSYDVKMKEKGDIPEGYSVSREKKERFSLILESASTNQTSMYLCASSLCQAFLGCYEQYFGPGTRLTVT.